The rows below give T cell receptor beta chains drawn from one sample of a study of vaccination effects on CD4 cells after COVID-19. No antigen has been assigned to these receptors. TCRdb's table, derived via immunoSEQ multiplex PCR, lists solely in-frame clones and lacks some. The top ten hold approximately 30% of the sample, which has about 41,000 clones, around 67% seen once. This sample comprised CD4+ T cells from PBMCs cultured with HCoV-OC43 spike peptides, obtained before COVID-19 vaccination. The receptors shown here come from a human donor who received a COVID-19 vaccine. Both conserved end residues are trimmed from each CDR3. Fields, in order: V gene, J gene, CDR3 protein.

V: TRBV19; J: TRBJ2-2; CDR3: ASNPAGGFNTGELF
V: TRBV27; J: TRBJ1-5; CDR3: ASSFRYSNQPQH
V: TRBV2; J: TRBJ1-5; CDR3: ASSELQVHQPQH
V: TRBV2; J: TRBJ2-1; CDR3: ASSDVGLGGQF
V: TRBV12-5; J: TRBJ1-1; CDR3: ASGLLSTGGFYTEAF
V: TRBV2; J: TRBJ2-5; CDR3: ASRRTVMGETQY
V: TRBV5-8; J: TRBJ2-5; CDR3: ASSLTETQY
V: TRBV2; J: TRBJ2-4; CDR3: ASSGGGLALAKNIQY
V: TRBV2; J: TRBJ2-3; CDR3: ASRPRDYTDTQY
V: TRBV18; J: TRBJ1-3; CDR3: ASSSGSGNTIY
V: TRBV4-3; J: TRBJ2-5; CDR3: ASSQQLTGGQETQY
V: TRBV6-2/TRBV6-3; J: TRBJ1-5; CDR3: ASSLSTGEDQPQH
V: TRBV19; J: TRBJ2-7; CDR3: ASTYVGSYEQY
V: TRBV7-9; J: TRBJ2-7; CDR3: ASSSGIHEQY
V: TRBV6-1; J: TRBJ1-2; CDR3: ASSEGPAGGYDGYT
V: TRBV7-9; J: TRBJ1-1; CDR3: ASSLVLFRGFEAF
V: TRBV15; J: TRBJ2-3; CDR3: ATRQGGLALTDTQY
V: TRBV5-4; J: TRBJ2-7; CDR3: ASSSRERTIYEQY
V: TRBV3-1/TRBV3-2; J: TRBJ2-1; CDR3: ASSFGGGPYNEQF
V: TRBV18; J: TRBJ1-2; CDR3: ASSPPGRVYGYT
V: TRBV30; J: TRBJ1-3; CDR3: AWSVRWGLGSSGNTIY